What follows is one T cell receptor beta chain and its context. The antigen this receptor binds is unknown. An end of the junction differs from the germline gene, which may be a read error. CDR1 and CDR2, looked up from the germline V gene (reference sequence), are LNHDA and SQIVND. The CDR3 covers 12 residues, taking in both the cysteine and the phenylalanine. Kept here is only the CDR3 DNA, which spans 36 bases and is read in frame from base 1. This sample stems from a study of human T cells and chemical hapten exposure (dated by TCRdb to the early 2020s). A note on the overall study: For sensitization, 2% DPC in acetone was applied to a 2 cm by 2 cm area of upper inner arm skin. Throughout the roughly 26-week study period, patients were also given weekly therapeutic DPC doses on the scalp. Patch testing on the upper back used Finn chambers containing 0.01% DPC, with scoring done after 6 days according to International Contact Dermatitis Research Group standards. The patient cohort, mostly female, included alopecia areata with under or over 50% scalp involvement, alopecia totalis and alopecia universalis. Libraries were combined into a pool for sequencing, and differences in TCR yield between samples came mainly from small differences in library volumes within the pool. The study tracked peripheral blood TCR repertoire changes in vivo during primary and secondary sensitization to the hapten diphenylcyclopropenone (DPC) in alopecia patients. Blood was sampled from patients pre-sensitization (week 0) and at 2, 6 and about 24 weeks after DPC sensitization. About 27 alopecia patients gave blood for TCR sequencing at one to four time points (pre-sensitization, 2, 6 and 24 weeks). Results the study describes overall, beyond this receptor: Compared with pre-sensitization or healthy control sets, expanded TCRs formed significantly more large CDR3 similarity clusters, which is consistent with antigen-driven responses. Because every patient had alopecia, a presumed autoimmune disease, the patients' immune response might differ from that of healthy individuals. A positive correlation was found between the number of PT1 expanded TCRs and patch test score, with significance reached at thresholds 8, 16 and 32 but not 4. After repeated subsampling, the strength of the expansion versus patch-test correlation and the threshold at which it became significant changed. No change with DPC sensitization was found in the number of TCRs above 1 in 1000 frequency, and no evidence of global repertoire structure alterations was found.

Library preparation was by RACE. For sequencing, a NextSeq 500 was employed. Library preparation attached unique molecular identifiers to individual cDNA molecules for quantitative, reproducible TCR counting. Both TCR alpha and TCR beta chains were sequenced from each blood RNA sample. On the study's bioinformatics: Samples had a median of about 90,000 TCRs, with a range from about 23,224 to 750,000. The Decombinator software suite was used to annotate V, J and CDR3 in the TCR reads. To make PS versus PT1 abundance plots, every sample was subsampled to the same number of TCRs (28,000). TCRs were defined as expanded if absent before sensitization and observed at least eight times at the 2-week time point. The public reads were reanalyzed by TCRdb: fastp trimming at Q25, MiXCR alignment, in-frame beta chains only. One record per CDR3 amino acid sequence lists the most common genes and DNA. In this record, the V and J calls reflect TCRdb's handling and not the investigators' own analysis. This sample gives about 380,000 distinct CDR3 sequences in total; about 6% of them show up just once. Jointly, the top ten make up under 7% of the sample.

In the paper's terms, the time point label means: patch test 2, 6 weeks after DPC sensitization. Interpreted using the paper, the treatment or condition label stands for: therapeutic diphenylcyclopropenone sensitization with weekly scalp DPC. At each patch-test visit, blood was drawn before the patch test was applied. To be eligible, patients had to be aged 18 to 70, diagnosed with alopecia and judged suitable for DPC therapy, while pregnant patients were excluded. Total RNA was extracted from unfractionated whole blood collected in Tempus Blood RNA tubes. The sequence derives from a woman between 18 and 30 years old with alopecia areata. Some clones in this sample may be carry-over from other donors' samples. Here the chain combines TRBV19 and TRBJ2-3, with TRBD1 tentatively as D gene (5 bases match). The sequencing used whole blood, collected in connection with sensitization to the hapten diphenylcyclopropenone (DPC). The DNA reads TGTGCCAGTAGTACGGAGACAGCTACGCAGTATTTT. This yields the protein CASSTETATQYF.